This entry describes one TCR beta chain. Antigen specificity is unknown. Trimming pared 2 bases from V and 7 bases from J, leaving 14 bases between. CDR1 is MDHEN, CDR2 SYDVKM, per germline. The CDR3 is made up of 14 amino acids. The data derive from a study of cytomegalovirus exposure and HLA in healthy donors. The PCR contained 60 Vbeta and 13 Jbeta primers. Method: immunoSEQ multiplex PCR; TCRdb's copy keeps in-frame clones and lacks some. The sample has some 240,000 clones, roughly 91% seen once. General observations from the study: An analysis that came later showed most CMV-associated TCR beta chains appearing HLA-restricted. A later analysis reportedly identified an Asian-associated ancestry cluster as carrying fewer N-insertions than the approximately 670-donor mean. Researchers left out some V segments, among them TRBV6-2 and TRBV6-3, as indistinguishable.

This TCR was recovered from a girl aged 2-9 years in good health and CMV-seronegative. Specimen: PBMCs. The chain couples TRBV28 to TRBJ1-2, with D hard to call. CDR3 in amino acids: CASSLGWERLGYTF. The CDR3 DNA follows: TGTGCCAGCAGTTTAGGCTGGGAGCGCCTTGGCTACACCTTC.